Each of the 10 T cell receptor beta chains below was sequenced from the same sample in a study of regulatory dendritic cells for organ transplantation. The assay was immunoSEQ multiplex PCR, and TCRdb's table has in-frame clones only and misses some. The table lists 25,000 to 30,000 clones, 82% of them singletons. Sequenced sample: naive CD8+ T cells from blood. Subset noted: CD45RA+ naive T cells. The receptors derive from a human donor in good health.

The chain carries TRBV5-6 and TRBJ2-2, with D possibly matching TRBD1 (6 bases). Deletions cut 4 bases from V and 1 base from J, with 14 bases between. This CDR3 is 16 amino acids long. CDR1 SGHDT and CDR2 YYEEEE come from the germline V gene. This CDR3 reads CASSDSGAWNTGELFF. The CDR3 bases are TGTGCCAGCAGCGATTCAGGGGCATGGAACACCGGGGAGCTGTTTTTT.

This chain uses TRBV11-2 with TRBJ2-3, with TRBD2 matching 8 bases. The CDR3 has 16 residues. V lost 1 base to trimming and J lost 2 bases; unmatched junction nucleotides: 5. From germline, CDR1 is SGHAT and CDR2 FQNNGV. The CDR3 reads CASSLAGGGPTDTQYF. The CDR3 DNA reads TGTGCCAGCAGCTTAGCCGGGGGGGGGCCCACAGATACGCAGTATTTT.

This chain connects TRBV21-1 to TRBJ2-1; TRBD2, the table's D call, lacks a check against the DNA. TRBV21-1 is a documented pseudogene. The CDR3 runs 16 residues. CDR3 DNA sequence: TGTGCCAGCACCCCCCATCGGACTGTAGGACGACGCGAGCAGTTCTTC. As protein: CASTPHRTVGRREQFF.

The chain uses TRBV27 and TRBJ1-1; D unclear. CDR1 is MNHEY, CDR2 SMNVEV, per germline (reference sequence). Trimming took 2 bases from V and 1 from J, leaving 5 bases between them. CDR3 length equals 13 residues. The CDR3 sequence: CASSLTKNTEAFF. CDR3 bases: TGTGCCAGCAGTTTAACTAAGAACACTGAAGCTTTCTTT.

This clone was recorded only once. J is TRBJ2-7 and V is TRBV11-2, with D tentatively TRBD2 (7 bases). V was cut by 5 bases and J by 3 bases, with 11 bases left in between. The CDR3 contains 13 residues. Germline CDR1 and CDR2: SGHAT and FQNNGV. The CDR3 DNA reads TGTGCCAGCAGCCCCGGGGGGCACTACGAGCAGTACTTC. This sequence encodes CASSPGGHYEQYF.

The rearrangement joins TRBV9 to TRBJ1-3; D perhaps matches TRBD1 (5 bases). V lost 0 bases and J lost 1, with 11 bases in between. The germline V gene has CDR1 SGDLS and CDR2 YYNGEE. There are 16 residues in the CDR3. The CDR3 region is CASSVGSGKSGNTIYF. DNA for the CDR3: TGTGCCAGCAGCGTAGGGTCAGGGAAGTCTGGAAACACCATATATTTT. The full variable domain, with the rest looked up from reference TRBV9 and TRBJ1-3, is DSGVTQTPKHLITATGQRVTLRCSPRSGDLSVYWYQQSLDQGLQFLIQYYNGEERAKGNILERFSAQQFPDLHSELNLSSLELGDSALYFCASSVGSGKSGNTIYFGEGSWLTVV.

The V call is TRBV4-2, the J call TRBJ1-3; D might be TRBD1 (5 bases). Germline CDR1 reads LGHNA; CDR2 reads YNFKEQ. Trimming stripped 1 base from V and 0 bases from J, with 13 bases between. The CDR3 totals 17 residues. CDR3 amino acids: CASSQAGSMTSGNTIYF. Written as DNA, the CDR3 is TGTGCCAGCAGCCAAGCAGGGTCCATGACCTCTGGAAACACCATATATTTT.

The CDR3, as DNA: TGTGCCAGCATGACAGGGATTCTCACCGGGGAGCTGTTTTTT. Its protein product is CASMTGILTGELFF. The chain employs TRBV27 and TRBJ2-2; 7 bases match TRBD1. V shed 7 bases, J shed 4 bases, and the junction held 6 bases outside the gene matches. CDR1 MNHEY and CDR2 SMNVEV come from the germline V gene (reference sequence). This CDR3 spans 14 amino acids.

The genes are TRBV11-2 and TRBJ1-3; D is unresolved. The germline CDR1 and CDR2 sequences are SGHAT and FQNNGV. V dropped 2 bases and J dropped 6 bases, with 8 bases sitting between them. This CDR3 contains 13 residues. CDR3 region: CASSLQSVNTIYF. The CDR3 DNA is TGTGCCAGCAGCTTACAGTCAGTAAACACCATATATTTT.

The chain's CDR3 is CASRGTGSHEQYF. The CDR3 DNA reads TGTGCCAGCAGGGGAACAGGGTCCCACGAGCAGTACTTC. The chain combines TRBV7-9 with TRBJ2-7, with TRBD1 as a possible D gene (6 bases). This CDR3 is 13 amino acids long. Germline CDR1 is SEHNR and CDR2 is FQNEAQ (reference sequence). The V end lost 6 bases, the J end lost 5 bases, and 14 bases lay between the germline ends.